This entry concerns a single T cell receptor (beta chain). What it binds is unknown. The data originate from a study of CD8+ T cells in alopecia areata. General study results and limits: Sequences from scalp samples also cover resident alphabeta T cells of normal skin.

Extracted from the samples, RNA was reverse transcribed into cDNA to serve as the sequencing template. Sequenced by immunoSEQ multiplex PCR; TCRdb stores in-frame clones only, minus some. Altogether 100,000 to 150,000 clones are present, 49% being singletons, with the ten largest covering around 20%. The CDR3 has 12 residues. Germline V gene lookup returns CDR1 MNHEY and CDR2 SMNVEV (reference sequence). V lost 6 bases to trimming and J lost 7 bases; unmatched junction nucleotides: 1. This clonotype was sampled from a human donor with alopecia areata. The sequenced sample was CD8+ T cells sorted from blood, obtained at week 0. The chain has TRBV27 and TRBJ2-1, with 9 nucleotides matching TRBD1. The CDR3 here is CASRGTGNEQFF. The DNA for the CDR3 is TGTGCCAGCAGGGGGACAGGGAATGAGCAGTTCTTC.